The TCR beta chain described here comes from a study of blood T cell repertoires in COVID-19. Study context: COVID-19 samples from acute and convalescent phases originated in the United States, Italy and Spain.

Authors' processing steps: Estimation of nucleated cell counts relied on the amplification of reference gene primers. Data came from immunoSEQ multiplex PCR; TCRdb stores just in-frame clones and leaves some out. That table gives V, J and clone size, and the DNA gave D and trimming. Of about 170,000 clones listed, over 75% are singletons. Per germline, CDR1 GTSNPN and CDR2 SVGIG (reference sequence). V gave up 7 bases and J gave up 1 base, with 8 bases separating them. The CDR3 is made up of 13 amino acids. Cohort 3 recovery required two negative PCRs, clearance, or symptom resolution. Specimen: PBMCs or T cells enriched from blood (not recorded which). The chain joins TRBV30 to TRBJ2-6; possibly TRBD1 for D (5 bases). The source of this sequence is a woman aged 18 to 35 who had recovered from COVID-19. The CDR3 DNA reads TGTGCCTCAGACAGTTCTGGGGCCAACGTCCTGACTTTC. This codes for CASDSSGANVLTF.